The 14 T cell receptor beta chains reported below all come from one sample, sequenced in a study of cytomegalovirus exposure and HLA in healthy donors (dated by TCRdb to between 2016 and 2019). The method behind the library was the immunoSEQ multiplex PCR assay. For the multiplex PCR, a mixture combining 60 forward primers for TCR Vbeta segments and 13 reverse primers for TCR Jbeta segments was used. TCRdb retrieved this table from immuneACCESS and kept in-frame rearrangements only. Not all clones are present; in checked studies, unresolved V genes account for under half, and no reason is known for the remainder. The sample profile shows about 170,000 clones; 65% to 85% of them were found once. The ten largest clonotypes hold approximately 0.8% of the sample. Sequencing was done on a sample of PBMCs. All receptors derive from a woman aged 18-29 years in good health and CMV-seronegative.

The V and J genes are TRBV5-4 and TRBJ2-3; 15 nucleotides align to TRBD2. The V gene's germline CDR1 is SGHNT and CDR2 YYREEE (reference sequence). This CDR3 contains 17 residues. The junction had 4 bases not matched to a gene; V was cut back by 3 bases and J by 2 bases. Here the CDR3 reads CASSSGLAGGNTDTQYF. DNA of the CDR3: TGTGCCAGCAGCTCGGGACTAGCGGGAGGAAACACAGATACGCAGTATTTT. The variable domain in full, with the rest retrieved from reference TRBV5-4 and TRBJ2-3, is ETGVTQSPTHLIKTRGQQVTLRCSSQSGHNTVSWYQQALGQGPQFIFQYYREEENGRGNFPPRFSGLQFPNYSSELNVNALELDDSALYLCASSSGLAGGNTDTQYFGPGTRLTVL.

V usage is TRBV28 and J usage is TRBJ2-7; D might be TRBD1 (5 bases). V dropped 4 bases and J dropped 2 bases, with 12 bases sitting between them. The CDR3 consists of 14 residues. Germline CDR1 is MDHEN and CDR2 is SYDVKM. The CDR3 coding sequence is TGTGCCAGCAGTTCACAGGTAGGCGCCTACGAGCAGTACTTC. Protein: CASSSQVGAYEQYF.

The rearrangement links TRBV28 to TRBJ2-7, with TRBD2 matching 9 bases. The V segment lost 5 bases and the J segment 3 bases; nucleotides outside the gene matches: 5. Germline V CDR1 and CDR2: MDHEN, SYDVKM. This CDR3 is built from 14 residues. The CDR3 protein is CASSASGEGYEQYF. The DNA of the CDR3 is TGTGCCAGCAGTGCTAGCGGGGAAGGCTACGAGCAGTACTTC.

The genes are TRBV5-6 and TRBJ2-7; tentatively, D is TRBD1 (5 bases). In germline, CDR1 is SGHDT, CDR2 YYEEEE. The CDR3 is made up of 14 amino acids. The germline V and J ends were trimmed by 2 bases and 2 bases, with 11 bases remaining between them. The CDR3 DNA reads TGTGCCAGCAGCTTTGCAGGGATTACCTACGAGCAGTACTTC. Translation: CASSFAGITYEQYF.

J is TRBJ1-2 and V is TRBV28; tentatively, D is TRBD1 (6 bases). The ends were cut back, 2 bases at V and 8 bases at J, with 12 bases in the middle. This CDR3 has 13 amino acids. CDR1 is MDHEN, CDR2 SYDVKM, per germline. The CDR3 here is CASSLGGALGYTF. The CDR3 DNA follows: TGTGCCAGCAGTTTAGGGGGGGCGCTGGGCTACACCTTC.

The CDR3 coding sequence is TGTGCCAGCAGCGTAGGGCAGAACGAAAACATTCAGTACTTC. Protein product: CASSVGQNENIQYF. This chain joins TRBV9 and TRBJ2-4; D gene ambiguous. CDR3 length equals 14 residues. From germline, CDR1 is SGDLS and CDR2 YYNGEE. Trimming left V 0 bases short and J 5 bases short, with 9 bases between.

This clone was counted between two and nine times. The CDR3 DNA reads TGTGCCAGCAGTCATCAGGGGGAGTCCTATGGCTACACCTTC. Translating gives CASSHQGESYGYTF. The gene calls are TRBV6-5 and TRBJ1-2; 7 positions agree with TRBD1. The CDR3 totals 14 residues. Trimming took 5 bases from V and 4 from J; bases not matched to a gene: 7. Germline V CDR1 and CDR2: MNHEY, SVGAGI.

This clone was found once. This chain connects TRBV10-3 to TRBJ2-6, with TRBD1 matching over 9 bases. Germline trimming cut 6 bases from V and 12 bases from J; bases unmatched to any gene: 15. This CDR3 has 16 amino acids. Per germline, CDR1 ENHRY and CDR2 SYGVKD. The CDR3 sequence: CAISSEGQGPPAVLTF. The CDR3 DNA is TGTGCCATCAGCTCCGAGGGACAGGGCCCTCCGGCCGTCCTGACTTTC.

The rearrangement links TRBV9 to TRBJ2-1, with 8 positions matching TRBD2. Trimming cost V 7 bases and J 8 bases; bases outside gene matches: 8. This CDR3 comprises 13 residues. Germline V gives CDR1 SGDLS, CDR2 YYNGEE. CDR3 protein: CASRGLAGDEQFF. The DNA of the CDR3 is TGTGCCAGCCGCGGGCTAGCGGGCGATGAGCAGTTCTTC.

A few counts support this clone. The chain links TRBV5-1 to TRBJ1-1; D is unclear. The CDR3 runs 12 residues. The V and J ends lost 5 bases and 4 bases respectively, with 9 bases between them. Germline CDR1 and CDR2: SGHRS and YFSETQ. CDR3: CASRREGTEAFF. The DNA of the CDR3 is TGCGCCAGCAGGAGAGAGGGCACTGAAGCTTTCTTT.

The count of this clone is one. The chain recombines TRBV13 with TRBJ2-7; D possibly corresponds to TRBD2 (6 bases). The CDR3 is 13 residues long. Germline V gene data show CDR1 as PRHDT and CDR2 as FYEKMQ (reference sequence). The V gene lost 5 bases and the J gene lost 2 bases, with 10 bases spanning the gap. This CDR3 reads CASSPPGAYEQYF. Written as DNA, the CDR3 is TGTGCCAGCAGCCCCCCGGGGGCCTACGAGCAGTACTTC.

With respect to this clone: Mismatch with germline at one junction end may stem from a read error. This chain connects TRBV7-9 to TRBJ2-1; 11 nucleotides match TRBD1. The CDR3 loop spans 14 amino acids. Germline CDR1 is SEHNR and CDR2 is FQNEAQ (reference sequence). For the CDR3, the DNA is TGTTCCAGCAGCTTTGCCGGGACAGGGGGAGAGCAGTTCTTC. Encoded protein: CSSSFAGTGGEQFF. Based on the CDR3 plus reference TRBV7-9 and TRBJ2-1, the full variable domain is DTGVSQNPRHKITKRGQNVTFRCDPISEHNRLYWYRQTLGQGPEFLTYFQNEAQLEKSRLLSDRFSAERPKGSFSTLEIQRTEQGDSAMYLCSSSFAGTGGEQFFGPGTRLTVL.

As regards this clone: One end of the junction does not line up with germline, which may come from a read error. The chain employs TRBV6-1 and TRBJ2-3; a possible D gene is TRBD2 (6 bases). This CDR3 has 13 residues. The V gene's germline CDR1 is MNHNS and CDR2 SASEGT. CDR3 nucleotides: TGTGCCAGCAGCGAAGGACTAACAGATACGCAGTATTTT. Its translation: CASSEGLTDTQYF.

This clone was found once. The rearrangement joins TRBV27 to TRBJ1-1; D is unclear. In germline, CDR1 is MNHEY, CDR2 SMNVEV (reference sequence). The CDR3 consists of 14 residues. The V gene lost 3 bases and the J gene lost 1 base, with 9 bases spanning the gap. The chain's CDR3 is CASSFLSGNTEAFF. CDR3 nucleotides: TGTGCCAGCAGTTTTCTATCCGGGAACACTGAAGCTTTCTTT.